This note documents a single T cell receptor (beta chain) sequence. This sample is part of a study of blood T cell repertoires in COVID-19. Study-level background: COVID-19 samples, acute and convalescent, were from the United States, Italy and Spain. Sources were T cells, B-cell-depleted T cells, or PBMCs; the material itself was cDNA or gDNA.

Method: immunoSEQ multiplex PCR; TCRdb's copy keeps in-frame clones and lacks some. The table includes 100,000 to 150,000 clones, around 89% detected once. Trimming took 2 bases from V and 4 from J; bases not matched to a gene: 3. The CDR3 is 14 amino acids. CDR1 is MNHNS and CDR2 is SASEGT in the germline V gene. The clonotype originates from a man aged 55 to 70 with COVID-19, enrolled during active disease. The V gene is TRBV6-1, the J gene TRBJ2-5, with TRBD2 matching over 8 bases. Input material: peripheral blood. The CDR3 loop is CASSEPGGGETQYF. CDR3 sequence (DNA): TGTGCCAGCAGTGAACCGGGGGGGGGAGAGACCCAGTACTTC.